The 23 T cell receptor beta chains below come from one sample, sequenced in a study of read filtering for tumor transcriptome and immune sequencing. Molecular barcoded adaptors covering alpha/delta and beta/gamma chains were used on approximately 400 ng RNA. TCRdb processed the reads anew with MiXCR; each CDR3 protein has one entry. The data contain about 130,000 distinct CDR3 sequences, 13% of them singletons. The sequenced sample was a population of CD138-negative cells sorted from bone marrow. The receptors were sampled from a donor at least 40 years old with multiple myeloma.

The rearrangement joins TRBV15 to TRBJ2-1; D not certain. Per germline, CDR1 LNHNV and CDR2 YYDKDF (reference sequence). The V and J ends lost 3 bases and 6 bases respectively, with 18 bases between them. This CDR3 contains 16 residues. The CDR3 spells CATSREVSSPGNEQFF. In DNA, the CDR3 is TGTGCCACCAGCAGGGAAGTAAGTAGCCCCGGCAATGAGCAGTTCTTC.

This clonotype was seen only a few times. The J gene is TRBJ2-7, the V gene TRBV7-2, with D perhaps TRBD1 (6 bases). V was shortened by 2 bases and J by 6 bases, with 23 bases between the two germline ends. This CDR3 has 17 residues. The germline gives CDR1 SGHTA, CDR2 FQGNSA. As DNA, the CDR3 is TGTGCCAGCAGCTTACGACGGCCAGGGGCCTCATCGGTCGAGCAGTACTTC. Its translation is CASSLRRPGASSVEQYF. Complete variable domain (other parts from reference TRBV7-2 and TRBJ2-7): GAGVSQSPSNKVTEKGKDVELRCDPISGHTALYWYRQSLGQGLEFLIYFQGNSAPDKSGLPSDRFSAERTGGSVSTLTIQRTQQEDSAVYLCASSLRRPGASSVEQYFGPGTRLTVT.

This clonotype was found many times. This sequence joins TRBV29-1 and TRBJ2-7, with D possibly matching TRBD1 (6 bases). The CDR3 is made up of 12 amino acids. V lost 5 bases, J lost 0 bases, and 8 bases lay in between. Looked up from germline, CDR1 is SQVTM and CDR2 is ANQGSEA. The CDR3 bases are TGCAGCGTTCAGGGGAGCTCCTACGAGCAGTACTTC. This sequence encodes CSVQGSSYEQYF.

This clonotype was counted ten times or more. The chain is built from TRBV2 and TRBJ1-1; weak D call: TRBD1 (5 bases). The CDR3 runs to 14 residues. Trimming cost V 9 bases and J 2 bases, with 16 bases left between them. Germline V gene lookup returns CDR1 SNHLY and CDR2 FYNNEI. The CDR3 bases are TGTGCCAGTAGGGTCGTCGGGGACAACACTGAAGCTTTCTTT. Translating it yields CASRVVGDNTEAFF.

As regards this clonotype: A much more abundant neighbour one base away suggests this may be a read error. The chain joins TRBV10-3 to TRBJ1-1; TRBD1 might be the D (6 bases). Germline values: CDR1 ENHRY, CDR2 SYGVKD. Trimming shortened V by 11 bases and J by 4 bases, and 20 bases separated the two germline ends. There are 14 residues in the CDR3. The CDR3 loop reads CAAVDSGALTEAFF. In DNA form, the CDR3 reads TGTGCCGCCGTCGACTCAGGGGCTCTCACTGAAGCTTTCTTT.

This clonotype was recorded many times. The rearrangement joins TRBV6-5 to TRBJ2-1; 13 positions agree with TRBD2. CDR1 and CDR2 from the germline V gene are MNHEY and SVGAGI. Trimming cost V 2 bases and J 5 bases; bases outside gene matches: 0. The CDR3 is 15 amino acids. As DNA, the CDR3 is TGTGCCAGCAGTTACGGACTAGCGGGAGACAATGAGCAGTTCTTC. This sequence encodes CASSYGLAGDNEQFF.

Turning to this clonotype: One junction end disagrees with the germline gene, perhaps due to a read error. The chain couples TRBV7-2 to TRBJ1-5, with a possible D match to TRBD1 (5 bases). Germline CDR1 and CDR2: SGHTA and FQGNSA. The CDR3 loop spans 15 amino acids. This chain's CDR3 is CASGLGGVGNQPQHF. In DNA form, the CDR3 reads TGTGCCAGCGGCTTAGGAGGGGTAGGAAATCAGCCCCAGCATTTT. The full variable domain, its missing parts supplied by reference TRBV7-2 and TRBJ1-5, is GAGVSQSPSNKVTEKGKDVELRCDPISGHTALYWYRQSLGQGLEFLIYFQGNSAPDKSGLPSDRFSAERTGGSVSTLTIQRTQQEDSAVYLCASGLGGVGNQPQHFGDGTRLSIL.

There are many counts of this clonotype. This chain connects TRBV7-9 to TRBJ2-7; 8 bases are shared with TRBD2. The CDR3 runs 15 residues. The V segment lost 2 bases and the J segment 4 bases; nucleotides outside the gene matches: 7. Germline lookup yields CDR1 SEHNR and CDR2 FQNEAQ (reference sequence). Written as DNA, the CDR3 is TGTGCCAGCAGCTTACCCGGGACTAGTGGGTACGAGCAGTACTTC. Translation: CASSLPGTSGYEQYF.

This clonotype was recorded many times. The V gene is TRBV7-2, the J gene TRBJ1-1; no clear D gene. Trimming took 1 base from V and 8 from J, leaving 11 bases between them. The CDR3 runs to 13 residues. The germline CDR1 and CDR2 sequences are SGHTA and FQGNSA. CDR3 nucleotides: TGTGCCAGCAGCTTAGGACAAGGAGACGAAGCTTTCTTT. It is translated as CASSLGQGDEAFF.

There are many counts of this clonotype. The chain has TRBV7-2 and TRBJ2-7, with 10 bases identical to TRBD2. Trimming removed 5 bases from V and 6 bases from J; junction bases left unmatched: 7. CDR3 length: 14 amino acids. Germline values: CDR1 SGHTA, CDR2 FQGNSA. CDR3 bases: TGTGCCAGCAGCAAAAGCGGGAGGGCCGTCGAGCAGTACTTC. Amino acid sequence: CASSKSGRAVEQYF.

This clonotype was recorded many times. This chain links TRBV28 with TRBJ2-1, with 11 bases that match TRBD2. The J segment lost 7 bases and the V segment lost 6 bases, leaving 5 bases of the junction unmatched. This CDR3 is 14 amino acids long. Germline CDR1 and CDR2: MDHEN and SYDVKM. The CDR3 loop is CASSTSGSGNEQFF. CDR3 sequence (DNA): TGTGCCAGCAGCACTAGCGGGAGTGGTAATGAGCAGTTCTTC.

This clonotype was seen at least ten times. The chain carries TRBV6-1 and TRBJ2-5; D remains ambiguous. V was shortened by 3 bases and J by 6 bases, with 17 bases between the two germline ends. CDR1 and CDR2 from the germline V gene are MNHNS and SASEGT. This CDR3 spans 15 amino acids. This chain's CDR3 is CASSDTMPGWQTQYF. In nucleotides, the CDR3 is TGTGCCAGCAGTGACACAATGCCAGGTTGGCAGACCCAGTACTTC.

Worth noting for this clonotype: This may be a read error, as it is one base from a much larger clone. The J gene is TRBJ2-7, the V gene TRBV5-6; D uncertain. The CDR3 totals 14 residues. From germline, CDR1 is SGHDT and CDR2 YYEEEE. As DNA, the CDR3 is TGTGCCAGCAGCTTTATGGCCCTGGGTGAAGAGCAGCACTTC. Translating gives CASSFMALGEEQHF.

This clonotype came up many times. This rearrangement joins TRBV18 to TRBJ1-2, with unresolved D. Looked up from germline, CDR1 is KGHSH and CDR2 is LQKENI. The ends were cut back, 0 bases at V and 8 bases at J, with 13 bases in the middle. CDR3 length equals 14 residues. CDR3 loop: CASSPPGRSGGYTF. DNA of the CDR3: TGTGCCAGCTCACCACCGGGCAGGTCAGGCGGCTACACCTTC.

In this sample, this clonotype turned up a few times. The V gene is TRBV3-1, the J gene TRBJ1-1; D gene ambiguous. The CDR3 spans 13 residues. V dropped 0 bases and J dropped 9 bases, with 11 bases sitting between them. CDR1 and CDR2 (germline): LGHDT, YNNKEL (reference sequence). The CDR3 protein is CASSQDLAAKAFF. In DNA, the CDR3 is TGTGCCAGCAGCCAAGACTTGGCAGCCAAAGCTTTCTTT.

The table lists this clonotype with many counts. The chain is built from TRBV29-1 and TRBJ2-2, with D possibly being TRBD2 (6 bases). Germline V lookup: CDR1 SQVTM, CDR2 ANQGSEA. CDR3 size: 15 residues. V lost 1 base to trimming and J lost 2 bases, with 11 bases between them. The CDR3 bases are TGCAGCGTTGAAGGGGGACTGCCAAACACCGGGGAGCTGTTTTTT. The encoded protein is CSVEGGLPNTGELFF.

This clonotype was seen many times. The V gene is TRBV28, the J gene TRBJ1-1; no reliable D call. Germline values: CDR1 MDHEN, CDR2 SYDVKM. The V gene lost 6 bases and the J gene lost 1 base, with 12 bases spanning the gap. The CDR3 totals 14 residues. The CDR3 nucleotides read TGTGCCAGCAGCCGACCATGGGGGAACACTGAAGCTTTCTTT. Translating gives CASSRPWGNTEAFF.

This clonotype was counted many times. CDR3 bases: TGTGCCACCAGCAGGATAAGCGGGAGGGAATACAATGAGCAGTTCTTC. Translated: CATSRISGREYNEQFF. The chain carries TRBV15 and TRBJ2-1, with TRBD2 matching 10 bases. V lost 3 bases, J lost 4 bases, and 6 bases stayed unmatched. This CDR3 region has 16 residues. Germline CDR1 is LNHNV and CDR2 is YYDKDF (reference sequence).

This clonotype was seen a few times. A single base separates this from a much larger clone, so it may be a read error. The V and J genes are TRBV28 and TRBJ2-7; TRBD1 is a possible D gene (5 bases). Trimming took off 5 bases at V and 6 bases at J, with 11 bases between the two ends. Germline V gene sequence: CDR1 MDHEN, CDR2 SYDVKM. The CDR3 runs to 12 residues. The CDR3, as DNA: TGTGCCAGCAGTCCCCCAGGGTTCGAGCAGTACTTC. It is translated as CASSPPGFEQYF.

In this sample, this clonotype turned up many times. J is TRBJ1-1 and V is TRBV7-8; possibly TRBD1 for D (5 bases). V dropped 5 bases and J dropped 2 bases, with 21 bases sitting between them. Germline V CDR1 and CDR2: SGHVS, FQNEAQ. CDR3 length: 17 residues. The CDR3 nucleotides read TGTGCCAGCAGCCGCTTACTCTCTTACGGGGCAAACACTGAAGCTTTCTTT. Protein sequence: CASSRLLSYGANTEAFF.

This clonotype was found many times. The chain uses TRBV15 and TRBJ2-5; 12 nucleotides agree with TRBD1. The J segment lost 5 bases and the V segment lost 3 bases, leaving 19 bases of the junction unmatched. The CDR3 runs to 20 residues. Germline V lookup: CDR1 LNHNV, CDR2 YYDKDF (reference sequence). CDR3 bases: TGTGCCACCAGCAGTGGATACGTGGGACAGGGGGCGCGAGGGTCGGAGACCCAGTACTTC. Translated, it gives CATSSGYVGQGARGSETQYF. Complete variable domain (other parts from reference TRBV15 and TRBJ2-5): DAMVIQNPRYQVTQFGKPVTLSCSQTLNHNVMYWYQQKSSQAPKLLFHYYDKDFNNEADTPDNFQSRRPNTSFCFLDIRSPGLGDTAMYLCATSSGYVGQGARGSETQYFGPGTRLLVL.

This clonotype was counted at least ten times. CDR3 residues: CASSWYGLAEETQYF. CDR3 nucleotide sequence: TGCGCCAGCAGCTGGTATGGACTAGCGGAAGAGACCCAGTACTTC. The chain recombines TRBV5-1 with TRBJ2-5; 10 nucleotides align to TRBD2. The CDR3 sequence is 15 residues long. The germline gives CDR1 SGHRS, CDR2 YFSETQ. Unmatched junction bases numbered 5, after V lost 3 bases and J lost 3 bases.

This clonotype has a handful of counts. A much larger clone lies one base from this, so it may be a read error. This chain uses TRBV27 with TRBJ2-1; no firm D call. Germline V lookup: CDR1 MNHEY, CDR2 SMNVEV (reference sequence). V was pared by 6 bases and J by 9 bases, with 12 bases between. CDR3 length equals 12 residues. The CDR3 reads CASSGRGSEQFF. CDR3 coding DNA: TGTGCCAGCAGCGGACGCGGCAGTGAGCAGTTCTTC.